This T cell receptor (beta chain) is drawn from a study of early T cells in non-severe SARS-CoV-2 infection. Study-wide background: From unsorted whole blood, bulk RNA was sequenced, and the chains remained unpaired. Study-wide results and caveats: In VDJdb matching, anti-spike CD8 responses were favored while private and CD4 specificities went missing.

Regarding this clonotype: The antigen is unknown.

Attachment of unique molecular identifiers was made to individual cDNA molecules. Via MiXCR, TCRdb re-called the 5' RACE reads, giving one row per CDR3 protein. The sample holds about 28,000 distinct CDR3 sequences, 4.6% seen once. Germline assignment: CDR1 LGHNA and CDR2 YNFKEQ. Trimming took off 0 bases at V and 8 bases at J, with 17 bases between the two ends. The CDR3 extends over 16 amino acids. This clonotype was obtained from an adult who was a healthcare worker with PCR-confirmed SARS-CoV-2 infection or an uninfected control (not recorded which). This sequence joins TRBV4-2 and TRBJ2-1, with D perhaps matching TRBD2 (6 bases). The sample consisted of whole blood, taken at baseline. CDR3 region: CASSQDPDGSNDEQFF. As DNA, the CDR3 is TGTGCCAGCAGCCAAGATCCGGACGGGAGTAACGATGAGCAGTTCTTC.